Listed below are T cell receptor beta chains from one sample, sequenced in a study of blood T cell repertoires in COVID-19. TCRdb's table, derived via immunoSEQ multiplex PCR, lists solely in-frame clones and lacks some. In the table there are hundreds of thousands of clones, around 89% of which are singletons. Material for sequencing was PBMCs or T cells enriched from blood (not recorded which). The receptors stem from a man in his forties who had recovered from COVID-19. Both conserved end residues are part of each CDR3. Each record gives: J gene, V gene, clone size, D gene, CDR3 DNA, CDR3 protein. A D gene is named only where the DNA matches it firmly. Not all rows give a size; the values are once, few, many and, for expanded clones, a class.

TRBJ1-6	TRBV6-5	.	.	.	CASSYTFGKLNSPLHF
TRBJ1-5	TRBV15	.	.	TGTGCCACCAGCACACAGGGTTCGGTTCAGCCCCAGCATTTT	CATSTQGSVQPQHF
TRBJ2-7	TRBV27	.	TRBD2	TGTGCCAGCAGTTTATCCCCAGGACTAGCGGGGACTTACGAGCAGTACTTC	CASSLSPGLAGTYEQYF
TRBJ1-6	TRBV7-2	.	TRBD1	TGTGCCAGCAGCCCCCGGGGACAGGGTACGAATTCACCCCTCCACTTT	CASSPRGQGTNSPLHF
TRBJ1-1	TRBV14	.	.	TGTGCCAGCAGCCAAGATCCTGTAGGGGCTGAAGCTTTCTTT	CASSQDPVGAEAFF
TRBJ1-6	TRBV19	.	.	TGTGCCAGTAGTATATCGGGTCCGAGCTCCTATAATTCACCCCTCCACTTT	CASSISGPSSYNSPLHF
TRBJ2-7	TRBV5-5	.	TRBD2	TGTGCCAGCAGCTTGAATTTTTTCGGGAGATGGGAGACTAGCGACTACGAGCAGTACTTC	CASSLNFFGRWETSDYEQYF
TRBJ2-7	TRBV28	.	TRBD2	TGTGCCAGCAGTTTCGCCCTAGCGGGAGTGAACTACGAGCAGTACTTC	CASSFALAGVNYEQYF
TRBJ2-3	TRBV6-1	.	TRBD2	TGTGCCAGCAGTGATTGGTTGGGAGTAGCGGGAGGTGGTACGCAGTATTTT	CASSDWLGVAGGGTQYF
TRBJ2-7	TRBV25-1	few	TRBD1	TGTGCCAGCAGTGATAGTCGGGACAGCTACTACGAGCAGTACTTC	CASSDSRDSYYEQYF
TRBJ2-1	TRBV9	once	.	TGTGCCAGCAGCGTAGGATGGACTACCCAGGAGCAGTTCTTC	CASSVGWTTQEQFF